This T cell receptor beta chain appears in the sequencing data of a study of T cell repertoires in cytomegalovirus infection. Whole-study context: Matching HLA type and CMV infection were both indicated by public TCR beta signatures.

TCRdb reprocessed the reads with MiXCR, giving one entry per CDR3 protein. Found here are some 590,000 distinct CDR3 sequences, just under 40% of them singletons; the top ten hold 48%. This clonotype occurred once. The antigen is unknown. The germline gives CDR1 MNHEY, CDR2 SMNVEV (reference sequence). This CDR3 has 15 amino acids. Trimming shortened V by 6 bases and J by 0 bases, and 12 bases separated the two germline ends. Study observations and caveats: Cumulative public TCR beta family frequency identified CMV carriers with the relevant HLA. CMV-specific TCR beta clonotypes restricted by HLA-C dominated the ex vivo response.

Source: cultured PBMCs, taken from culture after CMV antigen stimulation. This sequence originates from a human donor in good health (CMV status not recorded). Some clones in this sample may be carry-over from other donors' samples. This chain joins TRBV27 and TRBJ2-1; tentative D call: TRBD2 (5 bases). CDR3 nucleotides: TGTGCCAGCAGCGGACCTCGGGGCTCCTACAATGAGCAGTTCTTC. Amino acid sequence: CASSGPRGSYNEQFF.